Shown below are 18 T cell receptor beta chains from a single sample sequenced in a study of blood T cell repertoires in COVID-19. Only in-frame clones appear in the TCRdb table, and some are missing; sequencing was by immunoSEQ multiplex PCR. The sample lists roughly 500,000 clones, approximately 83% occurring once. Sequenced material: peripheral blood. These TCRs come from a human donor in a cohort sampled during active COVID-19.

This clone was observed a single time. The genes are TRBV4-1 and TRBJ1-2; 9 bases are a match to TRBD1. V dropped 3 bases and J dropped 4; count of bases not matched to a gene: 9. CDR3 length: 16 residues. Germline V gene sequence: CDR1 MGHRA, CDR2 YSYEKL. CDR3 in amino acids: CASSHPRTGASYGYTF. The CDR3 DNA reads as TGCGCCAGCAGCCACCCCAGGACAGGGGCTAGCTATGGCTACACCTTC.

The chain employs TRBV24-1 and TRBJ2-7; maybe TRBD1 (6 bases). CDR1 and CDR2 (germline): KGHDR, SFDVKD. This CDR3 comprises 17 residues. Between the trimmed V and J ends, which lost 0 bases and 3 bases, there was a span of 17 bases. The CDR3 nucleotides are TGTGCCACCAGTGATTTGGGAGGCGAAGGGGGAATCTACGAGCAGTACTTC. It is translated as CATSDLGGEGGIYEQYF.

The chain joins TRBV7-3 to TRBJ2-1, with TRBD2 identical over 11 bases. Germline CDR1 is SGHTA and CDR2 is FQGTGA. V dropped 3 bases and J dropped 5; count of bases not matched to a gene: 3. This CDR3 region has 15 residues. The CDR3 sequence: CASSLTSGVNNEQFF. CDR3 DNA: TGTGCCAGCAGCTTGACTAGCGGGGTGAACAATGAGCAGTTCTTC.

The chain joins TRBV27 to TRBJ1-2; D call uncertain. The CDR3 runs 14 residues. Germline CDR1 MNHEY, CDR2 SMNVEV (reference sequence). Between the trimmed V and J ends, which lost 3 bases and 5 bases, there was a span of 13 bases. DNA of the CDR3: TGTGCCAGCAGTTTTAACGGAGAAGTTTATGGCTACACCTTC. As protein: CASSFNGEVYGYTF.

The chain combines TRBV7-9 with TRBJ2-7; 12 positions match TRBD2. CDR1 is SEHNR and CDR2 is FQNEAQ in the germline V gene (reference sequence). V shed 5 bases and J 6 bases; nucleotides not matched to a gene: 11. This CDR3 comprises 16 residues. In DNA, the CDR3 is TGTGCCAGCAGCATAACCCCCCTAGCGGGAGGGCTCGAGCAGTACTTC. Encoded protein: CASSITPLAGGLEQYF. Full variable domain (missing parts from reference TRBV7-9 and TRBJ2-7): DTGVSQNPRHKITKRGQNVTFRCDPISEHNRLYWYRQTLGQGPEFLTYFQNEAQLEKSRLLSDRFSAERPKGSFSTLEIQRTEQGDSAMYLCASSITPLAGGLEQYFGPGTRLTVT.

The V gene is TRBV3-1 (or the pseudogene TRBV3-2), the J gene TRBJ2-5, with TRBD2 matching 7 bases. This CDR3 contains 14 residues. J was trimmed by 5 bases and V by 2 bases; bases with no gene match: 5. Germline V gene data show CDR1 as LGHDT and CDR2 as YNNKEL (reference sequence). For the CDR3, the DNA is TGTGCCAGCAGCCAATGGGGAGGGATGGAGACCCAGTACTTC. This sequence encodes CASSQWGGMETQYF.

The CDR3 region has the DNA TGTGCCAGCAGCGTAGGTCCCGGACTAGCGGGAGAGCGGGAGACCCAGTACTTC. The encoded protein is CASSVGPGLAGERETQYF. V and J are TRBV9 and TRBJ2-5; 13 bases map to TRBD2. V lost 0 bases, J lost 5 bases, and 10 bases stayed unmatched. There are 18 residues in the CDR3. The germline gives CDR1 SGDLS, CDR2 YYNGEE.

The rearrangement joins TRBV5-1 to TRBJ1-1; D unclear. Germline V lookup: CDR1 SGHRS, CDR2 YFSETQ. V lost 3 bases to trimming and J lost 5 bases, with 17 bases between them. The CDR3 runs to 15 residues. CDR3 bases: TGCGCCAGCAGCTCAACCAGGACGGGAGGGACTGAAGCTTTCTTT. Translated: CASSSTRTGGTEAFF. Together with reference TRBV5-1 and TRBJ1-1, the CDR3 gives the full variable domain: KAGVTQTPRYLIKTRGQQVTLSCSPISGHRSVSWYQQTPGQGLQFLFEYFSETQRNKGNFPGRFSGRQFSNSRSEMNVSTLELGDSALYLCASSSTRTGGTEAFFGQGTRLTVV.

The chain is built from TRBV12-5 and TRBJ1-4, with D hard to call. This CDR3 contains 13 residues. V lost 1 base and J 5 bases, leaving 5 bases between the germline ends. Germline assignment: CDR1 LGHNT and CDR2 FRNRAP. CDR3 residues: CASGLGRNEKLFF. The CDR3 DNA follows: TGTGCTAGTGGTTTGGGCAGAAATGAAAAACTGTTTTTT.

The J gene is TRBJ1-1, the V gene TRBV27; TRBD1 aligns across 9 bases. Germline-derived CDR1 and CDR2 are MNHEY and SMNVEV (reference sequence). CDR3 length: 15 amino acids. V was clipped by 5 bases and J by 4 bases; unmatched bases: 8. Written as DNA, the CDR3 is TGTGCCAGCAGTCGGGGACAGGGTCCGGGCACTGAAGCTTTCTTT. Protein product: CASSRGQGPGTEAFF.

The chain joins TRBV28 to TRBJ1-1; 7 positions agree with TRBD1. Germline-derived CDR1 and CDR2 are MDHEN and SYDVKM. CDR3 size: 15 residues. Trimming cost V 6 bases and J 2 bases; bases outside gene matches: 9. For the CDR3, the DNA is TGTGCCAGCAGCGTCCCGGGACAGCCTAACACTGAAGCTTTCTTT. Translating gives CASSVPGQPNTEAFF.

This chain connects TRBV6-5 to TRBJ1-2, with a weak D call TRBD1 (5 bases). Trimming removed 5 bases at V and 2 bases at J, with 9 bases between. CDR1 is MNHEY, CDR2 SVGAGI, per germline. The CDR3 extends over 13 amino acids. In DNA, the CDR3 is TGTGCCAGCAGTCCCGACAGCAACTATGGCTACACCTTC. Translating gives CASSPDSNYGYTF.

This clone appeared once. The rearrangement uses TRBV5-4 and TRBJ2-1, with 9 bases aligning to TRBD2. V gave up 1 base and J gave up 10 bases; unmatched junction bases: 0. CDR1 is SGHNT, CDR2 YYREEE, per germline (reference sequence). CDR3 size: 12 residues. The DNA for the CDR3 is TGTGCCAGCAGCTTGAGCGGGAGGGAGCAGTTCTTC. Protein: CASSLSGREQFF. Full variable domain (missing parts from reference TRBV5-4 and TRBJ2-1): ETGVTQSPTHLIKTRGQQVTLRCSSQSGHNTVSWYQQALGQGPQFIFQYYREEENGRGNFPPRFSGLQFPNYSSELNVNALELDDSALYLCASSLSGREQFFGPGTRLTVL.

Here the CDR3 reads CASSLYRVGGTEAFF. The CDR3 DNA reads as TGTGCCAGCAGCTTGTACAGGGTAGGCGGCACTGAAGCTTTCTTT. The chain combines TRBV5-5 with TRBJ1-1, with D maybe TRBD1 (6 bases). Germline values: CDR1 SGHKS, CDR2 YYEKEE (reference sequence). CDR3 size: 15 residues. V was cut by 1 base and J by 4 bases, with 14 bases left in between.

V and J are TRBV7-9 and TRBJ2-7, with a tentative D call TRBD2 (5 bases). The V end lost 1 base, the J end lost 0 bases, and 10 bases lay between the germline ends. Germline CDR1 reads SEHNR; CDR2 reads FQNEAQ (reference sequence). The CDR3 is made up of 15 amino acids. CDR3 DNA: TGTGCCAGCAGCTTAGGAGTGGGGAGCTCCTACGAGCAGTACTTC. Its protein product is CASSLGVGSSYEQYF.

This chain connects TRBV5-4 to TRBJ1-1, with D possibly being TRBD1 (5 bases). Germline V lookup: CDR1 SGHNT, CDR2 YYREEE (reference sequence). Trimming took off 4 bases at V and 10 bases at J, with 26 bases between the two ends. The CDR3 sequence is 16 residues long. CDR3 bases: TGTGCCAGCAGCGACGCTCGTTGGGGCTCCGGTAGGGGAGCTTTCTTT. This codes for CASSDARWGSGRGAFF.

In nucleotides, the CDR3 is TGTGCCAGCAGCTTGGACAGAGTAAATTCACCCCTCCACTTT. Its protein product is CASSLDRVNSPLHF. This chain connects TRBV5-4 to TRBJ1-6; D not certain. The CDR3 runs 14 residues. In germline, CDR1 is SGHNT, CDR2 YYREEE (reference sequence). Trimming stripped 0 bases from V and 7 bases from J, with 8 bases between.

V gene TRBV5-8 combines with J gene TRBJ2-7; 7 bases agree with TRBD2. Per germline, CDR1 SGHTS and CDR2 YDEGEE. The CDR3 sequence is 14 residues long. The ends lost 5 bases at V and 2 bases at J; junction bases unmatched: 7. CDR3 region: CASRTTGLAYEQYF. CDR3 DNA: TGTGCCAGCAGGACTACAGGACTAGCCTACGAGCAGTACTTC.